The 8 T cell receptor beta chains given below trace back to one sample, sequenced in a study of early T cells in non-severe SARS-CoV-2 infection. From the 5' RACE reads, TCRdb called clonotypes with MiXCR, one entry per CDR3 protein. The table includes tens of thousands of distinct CDR3 sequences, around 9.3% detected once. Sequenced material: whole blood, taken at baseline. The source of these receptors is an adult who was a healthcare worker with PCR-confirmed SARS-CoV-2 infection or an uninfected control (not recorded which).

This chain links TRBV28 with TRBJ2-3; D call uncertain. Deletions cut 4 bases from V and 2 bases from J, with 10 bases between. CDR3 length: 14 residues. Germline CDR1 is MDHEN and CDR2 is SYDVKM. CDR3 in DNA: TGTGCCAGCAGTTCTCCCCACCTCACAGATACGCAGTATTTT. Its protein is CASSSPHLTDTQYF.

This clonotype was seen at least ten times. The rearrangement joins TRBV20-1 to TRBJ2-7; no reliable D call. This CDR3 has 12 residues. V was shortened by 2 bases and J by 0 bases, with 5 bases between the two germline ends. Germline V gene lookup returns CDR1 DFQATT and CDR2 SNEGSKA (reference sequence). The CDR3 DNA is TGCAGTGCTAGACGAAACTCCTACGAGCAGTACTTC. Amino acid sequence: CSARRNSYEQYF.

This clonotype turned up a few times. V usage is TRBV6-5 and J usage is TRBJ2-1; D gene uncertain. With 0 bases removed from V and 9 bases from J, the gap between germline ends came to 6 bases. CDR3 length: 12 residues. The germline V gene encodes CDR1 MNHEY and CDR2 SVGAGI. Here the CDR3 DNA reads TGTGCCAGCAGTTACTCCGAGAGTGAGCAGTTCTTC. Translating gives CASSYSESEQFF.

This clonotype was counted at least ten times. This chain uses TRBV14 with TRBJ1-1; possible D gene TRBD1, 5 bases. Germline CDR1 is SGHDN and CDR2 is FVKESK. This CDR3 contains 17 residues. V lost 4 bases to trimming and J lost 0 bases, with 18 bases between them. CDR3 loop: CASSPSRGRALNTEAFF. CDR3 nucleotide sequence: TGTGCCAGCAGCCCTTCTCGGGGGAGGGCCTTGAACACTGAAGCTTTCTTT.

This clonotype was detected a few times. V and J are TRBV19 and TRBJ2-7; no reliable D call. CDR1 is LNHDA and CDR2 is SQIVND in the germline V gene (reference sequence). The CDR3 totals 11 residues. The V gene lost 7 bases and the J gene lost 9 bases, with 13 bases spanning the gap. The CDR3 DNA reads TGTGCCAGTAAGCCCTTACGAGGGCAGTACTTC. Amino acids: CASKPLRGQYF.

This sequence joins TRBV7-9 and TRBJ2-1; TRBD2 matches 7 bases. The CDR3 runs to 16 residues. J was trimmed by 3 bases and V by 1 base; bases with no gene match: 6. CDR1 SEHNR and CDR2 FQNEAQ come from the germline V gene (reference sequence). CDR3 DNA: TGTGCCAGCAGCTTAGACCGCGGGGGTGGCTACAATGAGCAGTTCTTC. This codes for CASSLDRGGGYNEQFF.

V gene TRBV29-1 combines with J gene TRBJ2-7, with 7 bases aligning to TRBD1. V trimming: 6 bases; J trimming: 6 bases; junction bases outside the gene matches: 11. Germline CDR1 reads SQVTM; CDR2 reads ANQGSEA. The CDR3 runs to 13 residues. The CDR3 sequence: CSVETGVESEQYF. CDR3 coding DNA: TGCAGCGTAGAAACAGGGGTGGAGAGCGAGCAGTACTTC.

This chain links TRBV27 with TRBJ2-2, with TRBD1 matching 7 bases. This CDR3 spans 20 amino acids. J gave up 0 bases and V 3 bases, and 16 bases lay outside the gene matches. Germline-derived CDR1 and CDR2 are MNHEY and SMNVEV (reference sequence). CDR3 nucleotides: TGTGCCAGCAGTTTCCGCCCGTGGCCCGGGACAGAATCGAACACCGGGGAGCTGTTTTTT. This sequence encodes CASSFRPWPGTESNTGELFF.